Listed below are T cell receptor beta chains from one sample, sequenced in a study of T-cell reconstitution after alpha-beta-depleted transplantation in children. TCRdb used MiXCR to reprocess the PCR reads, holding one entry per CDR3 protein. The data show around 960,000 distinct CDR3 sequences, under 30% seen once. Source: PBMCs, mostly from graft donor cells, taken 360 days after TCRalphabeta/CD19-depleted stem cell transplant. The receptors stem from a boy under two years old who had a stem cell transplant for SCID, so the T cells may come from the graft donor. CDR3s include the opening cysteine and the closing phenylalanine or tryptophan. The D gene is left open where the match is weak. Not all rows give a size; the values are once, few, many and, for expanded clones, a class.

clone_size	v_call	j_call	d_call	cdr3_aa	cdr3_nt
.	TRBV29-1	TRBJ2-1	TRBD2	CSAAPSGQYNEQFF	TGCAGCGCCGCCCCTAGCGGGCAATACAATGAGCAGTTCTTC
.	TRBV28	TRBJ2-5	.	CASSTAGVRETQYF	TGTGCCAGCAGTACCGCAGGGGTAAGAGAGACCCAGTACTTC
.	TRBV20-1	TRBJ1-2	.	CSARVWGVGYTF	TGCAGTGCTAGAGTTTGGGGAGTCGGCTACACCTTC
few	TRBV20-1	TRBJ1-4	.	CSAQVYGEGKLFF	TGCAGTGCTCAGGTTTACGGGGAGGGAAAACTGTTTTTT
.	TRBV3-1	TRBJ2-7	TRBD2	CASSLKRGPPHEQYF	TGTGCCAGCAGTCTCAAGCGGGGGCCGCCCCACGAGCAGTACTTC
few	TRBV20-1	TRBJ2-6	.	CSAHGRGSGANVLTF	TGCAGTGCTCATGGACGGGGCTCTGGGGCCAACGTCCTGACTTTC
.	TRBV12-3/TRBV12-4	TRBJ1-2	.	CASKLDGGLNYGYTF	TGTGCCAGCAAGTTGGACGGAGGCCTCAACTATGGCTACACCTTC
few	TRBV12-3/TRBV12-4	TRBJ1-1	.	CASSEQGPEAFF	TGTGCCAGCAGCGAACAGGGACCTGAAGCTTTCTTT
.	TRBV10-3	TRBJ2-7	.	CAIKPRDASSYEQYF	TGTGCCATCAAGCCCCGGGACGCCAGCTCCTACGAGCAGTACTTC
.	TRBV5-1	TRBJ2-7	.	CASSFSFNEQYF	TGCGCCAGCAGCTTTTCGTTCAACGAGCAGTACTTC
.	TRBV7-8	TRBJ2-1	.	CASSPLATDYNEQFF	TGTGCCAGCAGCCCCCTGGCAACAGATTACAATGAGCAGTTCTTC
few	TRBV5-6	TRBJ1-1	.	CASSFSGVGLDTEAFF	TGTGCCAGCAGCTTTTCCGGGGTCGGGCTCGACACTGAAGCTTTCTTT
.	TRBV15	TRBJ2-7	.	CATSTILGYEQYF	TGTGCCACCAGCACAATTCTGGGGTACGAGCAGTACTTC
few	TRBV20-1	TRBJ2-1	.	CSAFIGNRNEQFF	TGCAGTGCCTTCATAGGCAATCGCAATGAGCAGTTCTTC
.	TRBV12-3/TRBV12-4	TRBJ2-4	TRBD2	CASSPRAGAENIQYF	TGTGCCAGCAGTCCCAGAGCGGGGGCGGAAAACATTCAGTACTTC
many	TRBV4-1	TRBJ2-5	.	CASSPGLGVGETQYF	TGCGCCAGCAGCCCAGGGTTGGGGGTAGGAGAGACCCAGTACTTC
many	TRBV12-3/TRBV12-4	TRBJ2-1	TRBD2	CASSPATSVYNEQFF	TGTGCCAGCAGTCCCGCGACTAGCGTTTACAATGAGCAGTTCTTC
.	TRBV4-2	TRBJ2-7	.	CASSQDRGRTYEQYF	TGTGCCAGCAGCCAAGATCGGGGCAGAACCTACGAGCAGTACTTC
few	TRBV5-1	TRBJ2-2	TRBD2	CASSFGTSFAGELFF	TGCGCCAGCAGCTTCGGGACTAGCTTCGCCGGGGAGCTGTTTTTT
once	TRBV7-7	TRBJ2-2	TRBD2	CAIPTSGGPNTGELFF	TGTGCCATCCCGACTAGCGGGGGACCGAACACCGGGGAGCTGTTTTTT
.	TRBV4-1	TRBJ1-1	.	CASSLPPGRAMNTEAFF	TGCGCCAGCAGCCTACCTCCGGGGAGAGCTATGAACACTGAAGCTTTCTTT
once	TRBV20-1	TRBJ1-5	.	CSARDRVGTISNQPQHF	TGCAGTGCTAGAGACAGGGTCGGAACTATTAGCAATCAGCCCCAGCATTTT
.	TRBV7-9	TRBJ1-1	.	CASSFPGTRAFF	TGTGCCAGCAGCTTCCCAGGGACCCGAGCTTTCTTT
few	TRBV28	TRBJ1-2	.	CASSAGVGARYGYTF	TGTGCCAGCAGTGCAGGGGTCGGCGCACGTTATGGCTACACCTTC
.	TRBV6-2/TRBV6-3	TRBJ2-6	.	CASSYLGPSSGANVLTF	TGTGCCAGCAGTTACCTGGGGCCTAGCTCTGGGGCCAACGTCCTGACTTTC
many	TRBV20-1	TRBJ2-7	TRBD2	CSARDPRTSGSYEQYF	TGCAGTGCTAGAGATCCCCGGACTAGCGGGTCCTACGAGCAGTACTTC
.	TRBV28	TRBJ2-7	.	CASSPWAPSYEQYF	TGTGCCAGCAGTCCATGGGCGCCCTCCTACGAGCAGTACTTC
.	TRBV5-1	TRBJ1-6	.	CASSLGVSYNSPLHF	TGCGCCAGCAGCTTGGGGGTTTCCTATAATTCACCCCTCCACTTT
.	TRBV3-1	TRBJ1-2	.	CASSLQRRYGYTF	TGTGCCAGCAGCCTTCAGAGAAGATATGGCTACACCTTC
.	TRBV19	TRBJ2-1	.	CASSIMGRGAYNEQFF	TGTGCCAGTAGTATTATGGGGCGAGGAGCCTACAATGAGCAGTTCTTC
.	TRBV12-3/TRBV12-4	TRBJ2-1	TRBD2	CASRPKRGAYNEQFF	TGTGCCAGCAGGCCTAAGCGGGGGGCCTACAATGAGCAGTTCTTC
.	TRBV2	TRBJ2-3	.	CASSDTLRTDTQYF	TGTGCCAGCAGTGATACGCTGCGCACAGATACGCAGTATTTT
.	TRBV27	TRBJ2-5	TRBD1	CASRPRDRGQETQYF	TGTGCCAGCAGACCCCGGGACAGGGGCCAAGAGACCCAGTACTTC
.	TRBV5-1	TRBJ2-3	TRBD1	CASSLDGWDRRTDTQYF	TGCGCCAGCAGCTTGGATGGCTGGGACAGACGCACAGATACGCAGTATTTT
.	TRBV6-2/TRBV6-3	TRBJ2-1	TRBD2	CASSYSDGNRLADNEQFF	TGTGCCAGCAGTTACTCAGATGGAAACAGACTAGCGGACAATGAGCAGTTCTTC
.	TRBV12-3/TRBV12-4	TRBJ2-7	.	CASTRTTYDEQYF	TGTGCCAGCACCAGAACCACGTACGACGAGCAGTACTTC
.	TRBV5-5	TRBJ2-7	TRBD2	CASSRHSGAPGEQYF	TGTGCCAGCAGCCGCCATAGCGGGGCCCCGGGGGAGCAGTACTTC
.	TRBV12-3/TRBV12-4	TRBJ2-3	.	CASSLRASSPQYF	TGTGCCAGCAGTTTAAGGGCTTCTTCCCCACAGTATTTT
.	TRBV3-1	TRBJ2-2	TRBD2	CAFCLAPWGGGTTGELFF	TGTGCCTTCTGTTTAGCCCCCTGGGGGGGGGGAACCACCGGGGAGCTGTTTTTT
few	TRBV29-1	TRBJ2-1	.	CSVVRPTSYNEQFF	TGCAGCGTTGTCCGTCCCACCTCCTACAATGAGCAGTTCTTC
few	TRBV12-3/TRBV12-4	TRBJ2-5	.	CASSGAEETQYF	TGTGCCAGCAGTGGAGCGGAAGAGACCCAGTACTTC
few	TRBV5-1	TRBJ2-3	.	CASSLRSPTDTQYF	TGCGCCAGCAGCTTGAGATCCCCCACAGATACGCAGTATTTT
.	TRBV10-3	TRBJ2-1	TRBD1	CAISVTGQGLVGQFF	TGTGCCATCAGTGTGACGGGACAGGGATTGGTGGGGCAGTTCTTC
.	TRBV12-3/TRBV12-4	TRBJ1-1	.	CASSPGPPRTEAFF	TGTGCCAGCAGCCCCGGGCCACCCAGAACTGAAGCTTTCTTT
few	TRBV20-1	TRBJ2-2	TRBD1	CSARAQGAREELFF	TGCAGTGCTAGAGCACAGGGGGCGCGAGAGGAGCTGTTTTTT